The following is a T cell receptor beta chain sequence with its context. A read error may account for a junction end that differs from germline. The data are from a study of shared clonotypes between healthy human individuals. Study-wide context: A couple of women and a few men aged 18 to 49 made up the donors.

Per the original data handling: Junction-only sequences produced by ImmunoSEQ had no quality scores, so filtering differed. The table came from immunoSEQ multiplex PCR; TCRdb's copy has only in-frame clones and leaves some out. That table gives V, J and clone size, and the DNA gave D and trimming. Here the sample spans hundreds of thousands of clones, 95% to 98% being singletons. Germline-derived CDR1 and CDR2 are SQVTM and ANQGSEA. The CDR3 is 14 amino acids. CD45RO-negative cells were positively selected for CCR7, leaving out terminally differentiated effector memory CD45RA+ cells. V gene TRBV29-1 combines with J gene TRBJ2-5; 10 nucleotides match TRBD2. The J call may be faulty, since TRBJ2-7 better matches the DNA end. The origin of this receptor is a man younger than 40 in good health. The sample taken for sequencing was naive CD8+ T cells sorted from blood. For the CDR3, the DNA is TGCAGCGTAGAAGGACTAGCGGATTCCTACGAGCAGTACTTC. It encodes CSVEGLADSYEQYF.